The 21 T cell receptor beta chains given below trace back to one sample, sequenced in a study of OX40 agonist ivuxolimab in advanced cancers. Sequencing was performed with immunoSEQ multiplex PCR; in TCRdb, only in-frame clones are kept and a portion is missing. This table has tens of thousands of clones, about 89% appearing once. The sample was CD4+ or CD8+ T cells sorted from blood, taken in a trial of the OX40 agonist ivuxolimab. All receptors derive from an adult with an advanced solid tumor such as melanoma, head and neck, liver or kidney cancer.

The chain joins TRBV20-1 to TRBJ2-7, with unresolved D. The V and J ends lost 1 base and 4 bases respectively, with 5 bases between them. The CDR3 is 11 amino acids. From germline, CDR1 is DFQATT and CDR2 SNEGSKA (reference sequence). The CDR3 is CSARVGYEQYF. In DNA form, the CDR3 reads TGCAGTGCTAGAGTGGGGTACGAGCAGTACTTC.

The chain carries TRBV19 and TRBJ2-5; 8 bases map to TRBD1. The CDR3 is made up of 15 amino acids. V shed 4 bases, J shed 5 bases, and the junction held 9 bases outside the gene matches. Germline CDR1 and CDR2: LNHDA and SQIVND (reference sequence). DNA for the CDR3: TGTGCCAGTAGTACCGGACAGGGATATTACGAGACCCAGTACTTC. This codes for CASSTGQGYYETQYF.

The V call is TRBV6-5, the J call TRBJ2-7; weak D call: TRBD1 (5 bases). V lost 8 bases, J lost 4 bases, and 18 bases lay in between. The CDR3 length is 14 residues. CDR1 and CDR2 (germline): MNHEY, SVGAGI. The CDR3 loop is CASHPTGKGYEQYF. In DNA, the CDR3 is TGTGCCAGCCACCCCACCGGAAAGGGGTACGAGCAGTACTTC.

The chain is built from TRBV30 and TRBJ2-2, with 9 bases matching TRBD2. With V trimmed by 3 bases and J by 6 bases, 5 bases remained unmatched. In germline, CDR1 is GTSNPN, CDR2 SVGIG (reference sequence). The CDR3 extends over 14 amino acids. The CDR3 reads CAWSPIAGAGELFF. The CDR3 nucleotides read TGTGCCTGGAGCCCGATAGCGGGAGCCGGGGAGCTGTTTTTT.

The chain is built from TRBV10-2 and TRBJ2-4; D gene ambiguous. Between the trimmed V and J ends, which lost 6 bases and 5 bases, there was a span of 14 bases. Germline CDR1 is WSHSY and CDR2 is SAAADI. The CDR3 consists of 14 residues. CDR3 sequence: CASSLRWGQNIQYF. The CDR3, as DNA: TGCGCCAGCAGCCTCAGGTGGGGTCAAAACATTCAGTACTTC.

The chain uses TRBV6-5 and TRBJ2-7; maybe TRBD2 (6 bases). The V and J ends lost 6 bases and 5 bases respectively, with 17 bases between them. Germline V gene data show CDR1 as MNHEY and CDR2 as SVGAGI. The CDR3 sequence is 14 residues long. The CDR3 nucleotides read TGTGCCAGCAGGGGTAGGGCGGGAAACGACGAGCAGTACTTC. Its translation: CASRGRAGNDEQYF.

The DNA of the CDR3 is TGTGCCAGCAGAGACAACTCCTACGAGCAGTACTTC. Translation gives CASRDNSYEQYF. This rearrangement joins TRBV11-3 to TRBJ2-7; no reliable D call. From germline, CDR1 is SGHNT and CDR2 YENEEA. This CDR3 has 12 residues. The V end was cut by 6 bases, the J end by 0 bases, with 6 bases between.

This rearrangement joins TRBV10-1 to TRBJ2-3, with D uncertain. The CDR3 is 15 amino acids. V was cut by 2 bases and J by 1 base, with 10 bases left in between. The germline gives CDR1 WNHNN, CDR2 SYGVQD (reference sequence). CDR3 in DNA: TGCGCCAGCAGTGAGGCCAATCATGGCACAGATACGCAGTATTTT. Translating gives CASSEANHGTDTQYF.

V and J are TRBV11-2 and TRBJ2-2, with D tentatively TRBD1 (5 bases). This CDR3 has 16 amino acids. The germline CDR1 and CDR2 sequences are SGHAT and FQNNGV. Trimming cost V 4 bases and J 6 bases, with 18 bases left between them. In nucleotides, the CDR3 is TGTGCCAGCAGCTCCCCACAGGCAGGGATCCCCGGGGAGCTGTTTTTT. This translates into CASSSPQAGIPGELFF.

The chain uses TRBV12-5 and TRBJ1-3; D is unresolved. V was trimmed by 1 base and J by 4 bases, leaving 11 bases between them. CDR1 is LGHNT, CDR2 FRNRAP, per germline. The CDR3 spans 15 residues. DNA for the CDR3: TGTGCTAGTGGTTTGGGGGGAGTTACAGGAAACACCATATATTTT. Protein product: CASGLGGVTGNTIYF.

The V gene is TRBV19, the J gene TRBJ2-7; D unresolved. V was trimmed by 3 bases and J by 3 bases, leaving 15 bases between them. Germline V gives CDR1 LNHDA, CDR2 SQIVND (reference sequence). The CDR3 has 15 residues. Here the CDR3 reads CASSILYGFGYEQYF. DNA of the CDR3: TGTGCCAGTAGTATTCTGTACGGCTTCGGCTACGAGCAGTACTTC.

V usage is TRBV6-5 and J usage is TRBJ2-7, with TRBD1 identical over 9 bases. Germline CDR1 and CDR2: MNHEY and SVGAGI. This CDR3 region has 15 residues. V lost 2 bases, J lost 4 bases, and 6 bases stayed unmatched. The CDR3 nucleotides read TGTGCCAGCAGTTACGCCGGGACAGGGCATTACGAGCAGTACTTC. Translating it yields CASSYAGTGHYEQYF.

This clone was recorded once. In nucleotides, the CDR3 is TGCGCCAGCAGACGACAGGGAAATGAAGAGACCCAGTACTTC. Its protein is CASRRQGNEETQYF. The V gene is TRBV10-2, the J gene TRBJ2-5; 7 bases map to TRBD1. The CDR3 is made up of 14 amino acids. Germline-derived CDR1 and CDR2 are WSHSY and SAAADI. V was pared by 6 bases and J by 3 bases, with 7 bases of the junction left unmatched.

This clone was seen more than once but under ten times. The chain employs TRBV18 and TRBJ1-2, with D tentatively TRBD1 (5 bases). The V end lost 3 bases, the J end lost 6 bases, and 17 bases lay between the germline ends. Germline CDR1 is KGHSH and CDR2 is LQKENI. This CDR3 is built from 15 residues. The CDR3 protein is CASSPRDPGPDGYTF. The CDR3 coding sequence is TGTGCCAGCTCACCCCGGGACCCAGGGCCCGATGGCTACACCTTC.

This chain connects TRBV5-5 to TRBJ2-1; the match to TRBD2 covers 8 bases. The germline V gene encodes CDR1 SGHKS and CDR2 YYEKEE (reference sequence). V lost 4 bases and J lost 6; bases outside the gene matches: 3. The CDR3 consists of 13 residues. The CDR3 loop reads CASSQGLANEQFF. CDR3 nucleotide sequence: TGTGCCAGCAGCCAAGGACTAGCCAATGAGCAGTTCTTC.

The CDR3: CASSETSLTDTQYF. The CDR3 DNA is TGCGCCAGCAGCGAGACTAGCCTCACAGATACGCAGTATTTT. The chain combines TRBV5-1 with TRBJ2-3, with 7 bases aligning to TRBD2. The germline V gene encodes CDR1 SGHRS and CDR2 YFSETQ. J gave up 2 bases and V 4 bases, and 4 bases lay outside the gene matches. The CDR3 consists of 14 residues.

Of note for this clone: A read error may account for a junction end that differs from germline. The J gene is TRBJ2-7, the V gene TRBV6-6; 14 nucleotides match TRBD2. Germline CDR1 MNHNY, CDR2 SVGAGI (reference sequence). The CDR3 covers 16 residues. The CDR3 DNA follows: TGTGCCAGCAGTAACTCCGGGACTAGCGGGAGTTACGAGCAGTACTTC. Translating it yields CASSNSGTSGSYEQYF.

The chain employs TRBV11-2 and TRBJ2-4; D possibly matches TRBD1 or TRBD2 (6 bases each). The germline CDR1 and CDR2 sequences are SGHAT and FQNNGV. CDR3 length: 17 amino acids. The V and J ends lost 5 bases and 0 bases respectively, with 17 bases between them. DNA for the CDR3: TGTGCCAGCAGCCAAATGAGGGGGAGGAGAGCCAAAAACATTCAGTACTTC. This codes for CASSQMRGRRAKNIQYF.

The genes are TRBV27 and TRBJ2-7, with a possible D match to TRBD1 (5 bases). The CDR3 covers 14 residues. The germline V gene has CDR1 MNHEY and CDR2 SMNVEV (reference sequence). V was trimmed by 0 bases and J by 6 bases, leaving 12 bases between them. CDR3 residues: CASSLSDKGSEQYF. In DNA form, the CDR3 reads TGTGCCAGCAGTTTATCGGACAAGGGATCCGAGCAGTACTTC.

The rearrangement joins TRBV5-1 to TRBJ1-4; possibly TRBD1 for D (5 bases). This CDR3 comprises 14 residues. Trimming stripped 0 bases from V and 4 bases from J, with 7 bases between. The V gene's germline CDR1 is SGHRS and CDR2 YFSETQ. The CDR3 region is CASSLVQGNEKLFF. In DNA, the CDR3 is TGCGCCAGCAGCTTGGTCCAGGGTAATGAAAAACTGTTTTTT.

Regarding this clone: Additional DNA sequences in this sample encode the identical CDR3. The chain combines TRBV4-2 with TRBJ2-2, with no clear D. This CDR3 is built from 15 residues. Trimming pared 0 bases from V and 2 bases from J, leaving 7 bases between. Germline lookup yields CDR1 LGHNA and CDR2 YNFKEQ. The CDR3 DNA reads TGTGCCAGCAGCCAAGATAGAGGTAACACCGGGGAGCTGTTTTTT. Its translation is CASSQDRGNTGELFF.